These T cell receptor beta chains were read from a single sample in a study of blood T cell repertoires in COVID-19. Assay: immunoSEQ multiplex PCR; the TCRdb copy retains only in-frame clones and omits some. This repertoire shows roughly 30,000 clones, around nine tenths found once; its top ten account for 5% to 6.5%. Sequenced sample: peripheral blood. The receptors shown here come from a human donor in a cohort sampled during active COVID-19. The CDR3 runs from the conserved cysteine through the conserved F or W. A D gene is named only where the DNA matches it firmly. Only some rows state a clone size, as once, few, many or a class for expanded clones.

size: .; J: TRBJ1-1; D: .; V: TRBV5-4; CDR3: CASSLGPTMNTEAFF; DNA: TGTGCCAGCAGCTTGGGTCCAACTATGAACACTGAAGCTTTCTTT
size: .; J: TRBJ2-1; D: .; V: TRBV9; CDR3: CASSVGAGPYPPNEQFF; DNA: TGTGCCAGCAGCGTAGGGGCGGGGCCCTATCCCCCGAATGAGCAGTTCTTC
size: .; J: TRBJ2-1; D: TRBD2; V: TRBV24-1; CDR3: CATSVSGGGSYNEQFF; DNA: TGTGCCACCAGTGTTTCGGGCGGGGGGTCCTACAATGAGCAGTTCTTC
size: .; J: TRBJ1-2; D: .; V: TRBV9; CDR3: CASSVAAQGNAYGYTF; DNA: TGTGCCAGCAGCGTAGCGGCACAGGGAAATGCTTATGGCTACACCTTC
size: .; J: TRBJ2-5; D: .; V: TRBV19; CDR3: CASNRGRQETQYF; DNA: TGTGCCAGTAATCGGGGGAGACAAGAGACCCAGTACTTC
size: .; J: TRBJ1-5; D: .; V: TRBV7-9; CDR3: CASSLNGGQPQHF; DNA: TGTGCCAGCAGCTTAAATGGAGGTCAGCCCCAGCATTTT
size: .; J: TRBJ2-7; D: TRBD2; V: TRBV4-3; CDR3: CASSQTNSGGAYEQYF; DNA: TGCGCCAGCAGCCAAACTAATAGCGGGGGGGCCTACGAGCAGTACTTC
size: .; J: TRBJ2-5; D: .; V: TRBV5-6; CDR3: CASSLATGETQYF; DNA: TGTGCCAGCAGCTTGGCAACGGGGGAGACCCAGTACTTC
size: .; J: TRBJ1-2; D: TRBD1; V: TRBV7-8; CDR3: CASSPAGTANGYTF; DNA: TGTGCCAGCAGCCCAGCCGGGACAGCCAATGGCTACACCTTC
size: .; J: TRBJ2-3; D: .; V: TRBV27; CDR3: CASSLPASGTDTQYF; DNA: TGTGCCAGCAGTTTACCGGCTAGCGGCACAGATACGCAGTATTTT
size: .; J: TRBJ1-1; D: TRBD1; V: TRBV6-2/TRBV6-3; CDR3: CASSWTGVNTEAFF; DNA: TGTGCCAGCAGCTGGACAGGGGTGAACACTGAAGCTTTCTTT
size: .; J: TRBJ2-2; D: TRBD2; V: TRBV10-3; CDR3: CATLRGLVMDTGELFF; DNA: TGTGCCACTCTTCGAGGACTAGTGATGGACACCGGGGAGCTGTTTTTT
size: .; J: TRBJ2-4; D: TRBD1; V: TRBV4-3; CDR3: CASSQFGTEVNIQYF; DNA: TGCGCCAGCAGCCAATTTGGGACAGAAGTAAACATTCAGTACTTC
size: .; J: TRBJ2-2; D: .; V: TRBV19; CDR3: CASSKGTPLGELFF; DNA: TGTGCCAGTAGCAAGGGGACTCCCCTCGGGGAGCTGTTTTTT
size: .; J: TRBJ2-7; D: TRBD2; V: TRBV13; CDR3: CASSLVGVAGRSSYEQYF; DNA: TGTGCCAGCAGCTTAGTTGGGGTAGCGGGGCGCAGCTCCTACGAGCAGTACTTC
size: .; J: TRBJ1-2; D: .; V: TRBV7-8; CDR3: CASSQDLNYGYTF; DNA: TGTGCCAGCAGCCAGGACTTAAACTATGGCTACACCTTC
size: .; J: TRBJ1-3; D: TRBD1; V: TRBV7-9; CDR3: CASSLRTGGQNTIYF; DNA: TGTGCCAGCAGCTTACGGACAGGGGGCCAAAACACCATATATTTT
size: .; J: TRBJ2-3; D: .; V: TRBV2; CDR3: CASTRGAGVPTDTQYF; DNA: TGTGCCAGCACCCGGGGGGCGGGGGTTCCCACAGATACGCAGTATTTT
size: once; J: TRBJ2-1; D: .; V: TRBV7-3; CDR3: CASSLELVQNNEQFF; DNA: TGTGCCAGCAGCTTAGAGTTAGTACAGAACAATGAGCAGTTCTTC
size: .; J: TRBJ1-3; D: TRBD1; V: TRBV29-1; CDR3: CSARQGAGNTIYF; DNA: TGCAGCGCGCGACAGGGGGCTGGAAACACCATATATTTT
size: .; J: TRBJ2-7; D: .; V: TRBV5-1; CDR3: CASSGGTEPYEQYF; DNA: TGCGCCAGCAGCGGAGGGACAGAACCCTACGAGCAGTACTTC
size: .; J: TRBJ1-1; D: .; V: TRBV27; CDR3: CASKEVTTDTEAFF; DNA: TGTGCCAGCAAGGAGGTAACAACGGACACTGAAGCTTTCTTT
size: .; J: TRBJ2-1; D: .; V: TRBV12-3/TRBV12-4; CDR3: CASSPALRNEQFF; DNA: TGTGCCAGCAGCCCTGCTCTCAGGAATGAGCAGTTCTTC
size: .; J: TRBJ2-4; D: TRBD2; V: TRBV4-2; CDR3: CASSPSGLAGGMDIQYF; DNA: TGTGCCAGCAGCCCCTCCGGACTAGCGGGGGGCATGGACATTCAGTACTTC
size: .; J: TRBJ1-4; D: TRBD1; V: TRBV12-3/TRBV12-4; CDR3: CASWGRQGEKLFF; DNA: TGTGCCAGCTGGGGTCGACAGGGAGAAAAACTGTTTTTT
size: .; J: TRBJ1-2; D: .; V: TRBV7-6; CDR3: CASSLNGYGYTF; DNA: TGTGCCAGCAGCTTAAACGGCTATGGCTACACCTTC
size: .; J: TRBJ1-2; D: TRBD1; V: TRBV30; CDR3: CAWSNRGQGYGYTF; DNA: TGTGCCTGGAGCAACAGGGGGCAAGGCTATGGCTACACCTTC
size: .; J: TRBJ1-4; D: .; V: TRBV25-1; CDR3: CASSEQGYEKLFF; DNA: TGTGCCAGCAGTGAACAGGGTTATGAAAAACTGTTTTTT
size: .; J: TRBJ2-1; D: TRBD1; V: TRBV18; CDR3: CASSEQGISYNEQFF; DNA: TGTGCCAGCTCAGAACAGGGGATCTCCTACAATGAGCAGTTCTTC
size: .; J: TRBJ2-7; D: .; V: TRBV5-1; CDR3: CASSPRQAHRQLYEQYF; DNA: TGCGCCAGCAGCCCGAGACAGGCCCATAGGCAGCTCTACGAGCAGTACTTC
size: .; J: TRBJ2-5; D: TRBD1; V: TRBV4-1; CDR3: CASSQDRRGETQYF; DNA: TGCGCCAGCAGCCAAGATCGCAGGGGGGAGACCCAGTACTTC